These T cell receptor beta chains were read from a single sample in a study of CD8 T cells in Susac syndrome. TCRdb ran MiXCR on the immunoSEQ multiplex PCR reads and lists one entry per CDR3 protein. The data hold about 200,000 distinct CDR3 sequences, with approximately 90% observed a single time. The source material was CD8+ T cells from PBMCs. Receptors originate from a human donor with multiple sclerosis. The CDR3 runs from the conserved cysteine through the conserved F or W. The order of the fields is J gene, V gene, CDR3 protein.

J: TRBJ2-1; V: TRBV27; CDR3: CASRSDHYNEQFF
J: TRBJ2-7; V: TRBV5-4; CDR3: CASSWDKTYEQYF
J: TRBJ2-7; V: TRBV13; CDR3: CASSSRLAGGPYEQYF
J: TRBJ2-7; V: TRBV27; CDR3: CASSPSLDEQYF
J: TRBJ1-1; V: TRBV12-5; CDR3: CASGLEGTEAFF
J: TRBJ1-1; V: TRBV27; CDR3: CASSSELGPGDTEAFF
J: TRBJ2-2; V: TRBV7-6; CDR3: CASSKDLTGELFF
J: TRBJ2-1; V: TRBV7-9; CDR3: CASQPGASVNNEQFF
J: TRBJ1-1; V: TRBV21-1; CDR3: CASSPGEGKDTEAFF
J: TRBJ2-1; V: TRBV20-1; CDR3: CSASDSSEQFF
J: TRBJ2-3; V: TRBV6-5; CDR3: CASSGLGETDTQYF
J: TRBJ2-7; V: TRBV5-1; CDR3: CASVRDDPYEQYF
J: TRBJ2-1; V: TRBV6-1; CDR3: CASSGLAGEGDNEQFF
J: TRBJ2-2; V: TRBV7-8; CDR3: CASSLYTGTGELFF
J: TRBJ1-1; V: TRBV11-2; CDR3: CASSSTGGYTEAFF
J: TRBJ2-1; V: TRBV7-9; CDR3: CASSPRTSSSYNEQFF
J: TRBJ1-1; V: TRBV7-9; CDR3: CASSPLPGQSANTEAFF